Below, one T cell receptor beta chain is given with its context. Its target is not known. With 4 bases removed from V and 8 bases from J, the gap between germline ends came to 15 bases. CDR1 and CDR2 from the germline V gene are SGHRS and YFSETQ. The CDR3 spans 14 residues. The data were obtained in a study of OX40 agonist ivuxolimab in advanced cancers. Whole-study context: Among those treated, three patients had partial responses, one with hepatocellular carcinoma and two with cutaneous melanoma. General study findings and limits: It was also the case that some nonresponders had low normalized T-cell clonal expansion.

The data were produced by immunoSEQ multiplex PCR, yet TCRdb's version contains in-frame clones alone and is incomplete. The table lists 70,000 to 95,000 clones, roughly 93% of them singletons. Sequencing was performed on CD4+ or CD8+ T cells sorted from blood, taken in a trial of the OX40 agonist ivuxolimab. This clonotype was sampled from an adult with an advanced solid tumor such as melanoma, head and neck, liver or kidney cancer. The J gene is TRBJ1-4, the V gene TRBV5-1; a weak D match, TRBD1 (6 bases). CDR3 region: CASSPQGGQEKLFF. The CDR3 DNA is TGCGCCAGCAGCCCCCAAGGGGGGCAAGAAAAACTGTTTTTT.